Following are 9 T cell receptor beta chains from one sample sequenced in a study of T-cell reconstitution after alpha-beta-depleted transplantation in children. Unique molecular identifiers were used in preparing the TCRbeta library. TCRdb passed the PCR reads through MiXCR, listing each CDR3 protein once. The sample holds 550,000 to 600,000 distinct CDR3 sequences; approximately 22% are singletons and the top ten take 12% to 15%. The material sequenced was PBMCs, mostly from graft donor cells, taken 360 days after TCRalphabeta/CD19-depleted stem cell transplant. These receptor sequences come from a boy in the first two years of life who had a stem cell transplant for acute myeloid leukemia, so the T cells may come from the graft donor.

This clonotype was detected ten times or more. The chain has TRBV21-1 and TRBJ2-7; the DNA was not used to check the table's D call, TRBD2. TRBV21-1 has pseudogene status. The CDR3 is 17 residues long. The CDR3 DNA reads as TGTGCCAGCAGCACCTCCGGGACTAGCGGGGGGGCCTACGAGCAGTACGTC. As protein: CASSTSGTSGGAYEQYV.

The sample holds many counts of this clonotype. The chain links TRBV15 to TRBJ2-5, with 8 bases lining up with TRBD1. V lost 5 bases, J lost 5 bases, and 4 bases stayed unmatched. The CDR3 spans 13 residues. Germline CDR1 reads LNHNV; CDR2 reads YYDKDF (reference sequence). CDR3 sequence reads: CATSSDRAETQYF. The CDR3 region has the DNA TGTGCCACCAGCTCGGACAGGGCGGAGACCCAGTACTTC.

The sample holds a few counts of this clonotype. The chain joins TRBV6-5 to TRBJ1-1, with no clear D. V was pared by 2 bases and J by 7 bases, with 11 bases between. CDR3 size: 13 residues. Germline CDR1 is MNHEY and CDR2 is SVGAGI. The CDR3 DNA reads TGTGCCAGCAGTTACGGACGAGCGAATGAAGCTTTCTTT. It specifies CASSYGRANEAFF.

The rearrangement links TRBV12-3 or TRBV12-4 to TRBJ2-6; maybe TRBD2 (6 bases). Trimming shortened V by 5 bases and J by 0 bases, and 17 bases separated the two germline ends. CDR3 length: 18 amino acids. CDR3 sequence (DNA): TGTGCCAGCAGTCCTGCGGGGCGCGGCCCCTCTGGGGCCAACGTCCTGACTTTC. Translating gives CASSPAGRGPSGANVLTF.

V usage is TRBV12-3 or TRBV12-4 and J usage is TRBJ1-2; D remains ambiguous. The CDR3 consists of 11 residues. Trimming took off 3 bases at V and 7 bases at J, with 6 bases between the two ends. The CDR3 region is CASSFGRGYTF. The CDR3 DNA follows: TGTGCCAGCAGTTTTGGACGTGGCTACACCTTC.

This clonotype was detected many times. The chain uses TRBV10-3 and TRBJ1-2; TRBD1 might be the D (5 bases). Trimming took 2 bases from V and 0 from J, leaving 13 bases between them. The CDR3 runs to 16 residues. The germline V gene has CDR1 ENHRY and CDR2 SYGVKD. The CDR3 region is CAISEPPEGPNYGYTF. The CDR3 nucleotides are TGTGCCATCAGTGAGCCCCCCGAGGGACCTAACTATGGCTACACCTTC.

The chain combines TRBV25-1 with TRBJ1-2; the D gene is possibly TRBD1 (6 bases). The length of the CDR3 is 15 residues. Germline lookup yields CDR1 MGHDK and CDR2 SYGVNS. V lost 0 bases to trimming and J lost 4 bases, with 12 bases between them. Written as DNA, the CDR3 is TGTGCCAGCAGTGAATATATGACAGGAGGCTATGGCTACACCTTC. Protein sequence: CASSEYMTGGYGYTF.

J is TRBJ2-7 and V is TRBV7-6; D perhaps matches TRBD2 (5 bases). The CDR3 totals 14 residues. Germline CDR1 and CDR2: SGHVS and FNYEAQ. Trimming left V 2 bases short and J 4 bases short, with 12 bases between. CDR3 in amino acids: CASSLLVSGYEQYV. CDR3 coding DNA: TGTGCCAGCAGCTTACTAGTTTCGGGGTACGAGCAGTACGTC.

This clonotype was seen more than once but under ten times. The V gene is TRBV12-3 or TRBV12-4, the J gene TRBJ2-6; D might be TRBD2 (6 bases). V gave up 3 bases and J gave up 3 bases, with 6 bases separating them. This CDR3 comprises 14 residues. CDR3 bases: TGTGCCAGCAGTTTCGGGGGTGGGGCCAACGTCCTGACTTTC. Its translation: CASSFGGGANVLTF.